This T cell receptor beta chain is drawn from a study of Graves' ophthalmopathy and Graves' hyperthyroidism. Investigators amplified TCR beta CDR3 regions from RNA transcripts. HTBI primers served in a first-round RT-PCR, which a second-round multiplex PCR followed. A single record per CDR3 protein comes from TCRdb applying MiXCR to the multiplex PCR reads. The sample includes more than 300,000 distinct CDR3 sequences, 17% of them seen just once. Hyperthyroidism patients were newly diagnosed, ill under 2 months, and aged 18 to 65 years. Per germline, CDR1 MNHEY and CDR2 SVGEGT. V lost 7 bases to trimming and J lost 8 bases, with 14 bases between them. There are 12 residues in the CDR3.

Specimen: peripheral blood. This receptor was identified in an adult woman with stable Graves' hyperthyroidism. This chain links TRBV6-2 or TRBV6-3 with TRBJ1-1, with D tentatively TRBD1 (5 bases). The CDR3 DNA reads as TGTGCCAGCATCGTCCCAGGGAGCGAAGCTTTCTTT. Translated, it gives CASIVPGSEAFF.